Below, 4 T cell receptor beta chains from the same sample are listed, as sequenced in a study of T cell responses to AZD1222 COVID-19 vaccine. Measured with immunoSEQ multiplex PCR; TCRdb has only the in-frame clones, and not every one. The table includes just over 150,000 clones, more than 85% detected once. Specimen: peripheral blood, collected after recovery from COVID-19. All receptors come from an adult who had recovered from COVID-19.

This clone was picked up one time. The genes are TRBV7-9 and TRBJ2-6; perhaps TRBD2 as D (5 bases). Per germline, CDR1 SEHNR and CDR2 FQNEAQ (reference sequence). Trimming took off 5 bases at V and 0 bases at J, with 8 bases between the two ends. The CDR3 is made up of 15 amino acids. The CDR3 sequence is CASSRGASGANVLTF. The CDR3 DNA follows: TGTGCCAGCAGCCGGGGAGCCTCTGGGGCCAACGTCCTGACTTTC. The full variable domain, rest sourced from reference TRBV7-9 and TRBJ2-6, is DTGVSQNPRHKITKRGQNVTFRCDPISEHNRLYWYRQTLGQGPEFLTYFQNEAQLEKSRLLSDRFSAERPKGSFSTLEIQRTEQGDSAMYLCASSRGASGANVLTFGAGSRLTVL.

The chain is built from TRBV19 and TRBJ1-2; TRBD1 matches 8 bases. The trim removed 5 bases at V and 5 bases at J, leaving 10 bases unmatched. Germline V gene lookup returns CDR1 LNHDA and CDR2 SQIVND (reference sequence). The CDR3 length is 15 residues. The CDR3 sequence: CASSPTGTGVYGYTF. The CDR3 DNA is TGTGCCAGTAGTCCTACCGGGACAGGCGTTTATGGCTACACCTTC.

Judged by abundance, this clone is medium-sized (0.01 to 0.1%). V and J are TRBV3-1 (or the pseudogene TRBV3-2) and TRBJ1-2; 12 bases are a match to TRBD1. The CDR3 is made up of 18 amino acids. The V gene's germline CDR1 is LGHDT and CDR2 YNNKEL (reference sequence). V trimming: 0 bases; J trimming: 1 base; junction bases outside the gene matches: 6. The CDR3 region has the DNA TGTGCCAGCAGCCAAGAAAGGGGGGACAGGGGGCGTAACTATGGCTACACCTTC. It encodes CASSQERGDRGRNYGYTF.

V and J are TRBV4-3 and TRBJ2-2, with TRBD1 identical over 9 bases. Germline V lookup: CDR1 LGHNA, CDR2 YSLEER. V was clipped by 0 bases and J by 0 bases; unmatched bases: 8. This CDR3 has 19 amino acids. The CDR3 reads CASSQDPGQGLANTGELFF. The CDR3 nucleotides read TGCGCCAGCAGCCAAGACCCCGGACAGGGGTTGGCGAACACCGGGGAGCTGTTTTTT.